This T cell receptor (beta chain) is from a study of T-cell reconstitution after alpha-beta-depleted transplantation in children. This clonotype was recorded at least ten times. A library of TCRbeta sequences, prepared with unique molecular identifiers, was generated. TCRdb itself ran the PCR reads through MiXCR, one entry per CDR3 protein. Counted here are 150,000 to 250,000 distinct CDR3 sequences, roughly 15% occurring once; the ten biggest clones make up less than 15%. Sample: PBMCs from the stem cell graft donor, taken from the stem cell graft. The clonotype was recovered from a human donor who donated a stem cell graft to a child with acute lymphoblastic leukemia.

This chain's CDR3 is CASSVGPREQFF. In DNA, the CDR3 is TGTGCCAGCAGCGTGGGGCCCCGTGAGCAGTTCTTC. The chain recombines TRBV11-1 with TRBJ2-1; TRBD1 is a possible D gene (5 bases). The V gene lost 5 bases and the J gene lost 9 bases, with 11 bases spanning the gap. Looked up from germline, CDR1 is SGHAT and CDR2 is FQDESV (reference sequence). The CDR3 loop spans 12 amino acids.